The clone carrying this T cell receptor beta chain was observed a few times. Germline loops: CDR1 SGDLS, CDR2 YYNGEE. The V end was cut by 7 bases, the J end by 5 bases, with 15 bases between. The CDR3 extends over 13 amino acids. The data derive from a study of tumor-infiltrating lymphocytes in primary liver carcinoma. Taking about 17-32 mg of unsorted bulk tissue, the authors co-extracted RNA and DNA. Synthesis of TCR beta cDNA was carried out from 500 ng total RNA with a constant-region primer. Three nested multiplex PCR rounds of slightly modified ARM-PCR generated TCR beta libraries. Investigators reported that the first two PCR rounds, at about 9 cycles each, used TRBV1-TRBV30 forward primers with a C-beta reverse primer. TCRdb processed the multiplex PCR reads anew with MiXCR; each CDR3 protein has one entry. The data contain around 27,000 distinct CDR3 sequences, around three quarters of them singletons.

This TCR was recovered from a man aged 35 to 55 with primary liver carcinoma and hepatitis B virus infection. The rearrangement joins TRBV9 to TRBJ1-1, with TRBD1 as a possible D gene (6 bases). The material sequenced was liver tumor tissue from sampling region 3. The subset was: tumor region T3, left-lateral pole. CDR3 DNA: TGTGCCAGCGGGGGGGGCCTGGAGACTGAAGCTTTCTTT. This sequence encodes CASGGGLETEAFF.